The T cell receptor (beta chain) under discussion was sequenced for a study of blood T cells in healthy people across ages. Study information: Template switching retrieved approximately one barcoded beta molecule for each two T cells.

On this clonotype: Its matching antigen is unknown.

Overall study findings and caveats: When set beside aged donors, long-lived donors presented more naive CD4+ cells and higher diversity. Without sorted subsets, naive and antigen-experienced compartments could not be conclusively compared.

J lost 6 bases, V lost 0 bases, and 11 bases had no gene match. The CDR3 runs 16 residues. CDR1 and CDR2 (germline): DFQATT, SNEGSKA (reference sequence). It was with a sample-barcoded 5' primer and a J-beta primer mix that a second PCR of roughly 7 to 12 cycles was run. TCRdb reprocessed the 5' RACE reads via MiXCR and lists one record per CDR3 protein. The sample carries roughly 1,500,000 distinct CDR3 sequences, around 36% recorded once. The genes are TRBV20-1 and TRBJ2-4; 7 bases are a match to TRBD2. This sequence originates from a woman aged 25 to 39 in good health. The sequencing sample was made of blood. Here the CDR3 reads CSARDRPGSGGNIQYF. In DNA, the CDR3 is TGCAGTGCTAGAGATCGTCCAGGGTCGGGGGGAAACATTCAGTACTTC.